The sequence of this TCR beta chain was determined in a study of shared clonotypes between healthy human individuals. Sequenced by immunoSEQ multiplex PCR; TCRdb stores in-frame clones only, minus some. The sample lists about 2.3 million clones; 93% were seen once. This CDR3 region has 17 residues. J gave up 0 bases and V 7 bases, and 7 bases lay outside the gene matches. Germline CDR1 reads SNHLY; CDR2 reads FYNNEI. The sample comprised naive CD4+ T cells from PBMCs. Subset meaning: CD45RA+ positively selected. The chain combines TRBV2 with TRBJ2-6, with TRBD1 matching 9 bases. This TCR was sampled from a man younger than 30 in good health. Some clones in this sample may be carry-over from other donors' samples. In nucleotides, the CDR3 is TGTGCCAGCACCAGACAGGGGGAGTTCTCTGGGGCCAACGTCCTGACTTTC. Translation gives CASTRQGEFSGANVLTF.